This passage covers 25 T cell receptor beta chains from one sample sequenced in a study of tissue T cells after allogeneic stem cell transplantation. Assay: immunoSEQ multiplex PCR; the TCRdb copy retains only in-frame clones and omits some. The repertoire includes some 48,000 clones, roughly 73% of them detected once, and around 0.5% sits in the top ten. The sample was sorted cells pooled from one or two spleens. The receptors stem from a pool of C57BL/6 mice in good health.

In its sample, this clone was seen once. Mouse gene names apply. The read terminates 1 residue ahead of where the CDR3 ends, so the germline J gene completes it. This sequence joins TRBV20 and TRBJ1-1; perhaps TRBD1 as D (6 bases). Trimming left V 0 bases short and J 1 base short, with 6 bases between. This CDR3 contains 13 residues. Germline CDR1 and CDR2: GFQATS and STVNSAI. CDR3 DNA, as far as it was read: TGTGGTGCTAGGGAACAGGGGAACACAGAAGTCTTC. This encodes CGAREQGNTEVF. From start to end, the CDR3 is CGAREQGNTEVFF.

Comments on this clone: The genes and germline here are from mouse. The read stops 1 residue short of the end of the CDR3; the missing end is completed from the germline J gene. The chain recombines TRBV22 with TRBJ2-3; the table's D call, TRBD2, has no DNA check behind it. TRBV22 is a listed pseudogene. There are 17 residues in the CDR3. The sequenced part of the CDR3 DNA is TGTGCCAGCATTTTCCGGGACTGGGGGTCTAGTGCAGAAACGCTGTAT. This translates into CASIFRDWGSSAETLY. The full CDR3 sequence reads CASIFRDWGSSAETLYF.

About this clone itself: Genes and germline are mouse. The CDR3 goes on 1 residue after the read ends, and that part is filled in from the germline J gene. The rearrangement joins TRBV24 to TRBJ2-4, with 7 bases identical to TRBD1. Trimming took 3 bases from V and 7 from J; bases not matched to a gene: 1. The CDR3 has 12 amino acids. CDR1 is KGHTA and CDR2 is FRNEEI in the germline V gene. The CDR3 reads CASSLDRDTLYF. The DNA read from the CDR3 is TGTGCCAGCAGTCTCGACAGGGACACCTTGTAC.

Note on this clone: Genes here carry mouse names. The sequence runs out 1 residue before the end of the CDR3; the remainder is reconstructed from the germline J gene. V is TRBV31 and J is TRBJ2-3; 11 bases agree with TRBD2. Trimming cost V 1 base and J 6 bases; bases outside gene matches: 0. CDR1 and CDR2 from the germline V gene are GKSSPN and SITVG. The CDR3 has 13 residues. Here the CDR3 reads CAWSRDWGETLYF. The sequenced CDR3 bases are TGTGCCTGGAGTCGGGACTGGGGGGAAACGCTGTAT. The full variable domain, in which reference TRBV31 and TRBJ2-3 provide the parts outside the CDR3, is AQTIHQWPVAEIKAVGSPLSLGCTIKGKSSPNLYWYWQATGGTLQQLFYSITVGQVESVVQLNLSASRPKDDQFILSTEKLLLSHSGFYLCAWSRDWGETLYFGSGTRLTVL.

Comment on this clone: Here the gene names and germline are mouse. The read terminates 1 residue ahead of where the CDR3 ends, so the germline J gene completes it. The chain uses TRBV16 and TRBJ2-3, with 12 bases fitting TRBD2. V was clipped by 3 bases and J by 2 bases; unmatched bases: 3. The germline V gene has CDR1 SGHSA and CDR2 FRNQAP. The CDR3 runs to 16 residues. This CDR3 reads CASSLGDWGVAETLYF. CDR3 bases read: TGTGCAAGCAGCTTGGGGGACTGGGGGGTTGCAGAAACGCTGTAT.

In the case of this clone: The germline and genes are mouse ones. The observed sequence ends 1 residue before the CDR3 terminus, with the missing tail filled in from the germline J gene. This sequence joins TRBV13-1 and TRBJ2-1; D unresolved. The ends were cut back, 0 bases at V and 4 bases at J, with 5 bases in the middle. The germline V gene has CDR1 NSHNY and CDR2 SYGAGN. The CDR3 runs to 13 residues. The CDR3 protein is CASSDENYAEQFF. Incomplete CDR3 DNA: TGTGCCAGCAGTGATGAGAATTATGCTGAGCAGTTC.

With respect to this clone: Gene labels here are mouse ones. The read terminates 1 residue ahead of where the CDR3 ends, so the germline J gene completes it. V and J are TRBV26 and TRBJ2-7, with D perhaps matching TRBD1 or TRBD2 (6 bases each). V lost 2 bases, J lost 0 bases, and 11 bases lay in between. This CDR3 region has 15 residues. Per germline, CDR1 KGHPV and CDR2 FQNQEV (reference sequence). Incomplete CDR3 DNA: TGTGCCAGCAGTCTGGAAGGGGGGAGCTCCTATGAACAGTAC. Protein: CASSLEGGSSYEQY. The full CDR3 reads CASSLEGGSSYEQYF.

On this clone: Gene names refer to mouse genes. The CDR3 DNA, read in part, is TGTGCCAGCAGCCAACAGGGGACAGAAGTCTTC. Translated, it gives CASSQQGTEVF. The complete CDR3 sequence is CASSQQGTEVFF. This chain uses TRBV2 with TRBJ1-1; D perhaps matches TRBD1 (6 bases). The read ends 1 residue before the CDR3 terminus; that terminus is restored from the germline J gene. Trimming removed 2 bases at V and 5 bases at J, with 6 bases between. Germline CDR1 LGHNA, CDR2 YSYQKL. The CDR3 consists of 12 residues.

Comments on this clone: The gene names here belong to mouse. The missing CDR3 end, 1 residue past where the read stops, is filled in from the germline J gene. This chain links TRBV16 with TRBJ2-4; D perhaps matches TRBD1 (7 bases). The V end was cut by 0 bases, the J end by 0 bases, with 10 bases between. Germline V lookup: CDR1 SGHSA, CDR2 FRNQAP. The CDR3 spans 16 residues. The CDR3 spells CASSLEEGASQNTLYF. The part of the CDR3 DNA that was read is TGTGCAAGCAGCTTAGAAGAGGGGGCAAGTCAAAACACCTTGTAC.

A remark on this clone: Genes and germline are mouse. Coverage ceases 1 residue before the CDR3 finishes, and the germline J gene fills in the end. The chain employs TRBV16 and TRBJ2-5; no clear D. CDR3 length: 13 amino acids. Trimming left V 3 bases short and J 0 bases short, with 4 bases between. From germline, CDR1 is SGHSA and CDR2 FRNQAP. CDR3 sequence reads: CASSLGNQDTQYF. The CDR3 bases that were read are TGTGCAAGCAGCTTGGGTAACCAAGACACCCAGTAC. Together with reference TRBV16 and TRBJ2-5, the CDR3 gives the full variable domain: NAGVIQTPRHKVTGKGQEATLWCEPISGHSAVFWYRQTIVQGLEFLTYFRNQAPIDDSGMPKERFSAQMPNQSHSTLKIQSTQPQDSAVYLCASSLGNQDTQYFGPGTRLLVL.

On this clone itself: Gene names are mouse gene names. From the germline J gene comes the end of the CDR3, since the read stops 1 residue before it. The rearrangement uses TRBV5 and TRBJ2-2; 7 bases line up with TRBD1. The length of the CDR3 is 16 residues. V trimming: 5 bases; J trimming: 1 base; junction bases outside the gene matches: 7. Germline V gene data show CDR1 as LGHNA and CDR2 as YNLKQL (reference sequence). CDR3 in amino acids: CASSSLRDRNTGQLYF. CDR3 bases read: TGTGCCAGCAGCTCTCTCCGGGACAGAAACACCGGGCAGCTCTAC.

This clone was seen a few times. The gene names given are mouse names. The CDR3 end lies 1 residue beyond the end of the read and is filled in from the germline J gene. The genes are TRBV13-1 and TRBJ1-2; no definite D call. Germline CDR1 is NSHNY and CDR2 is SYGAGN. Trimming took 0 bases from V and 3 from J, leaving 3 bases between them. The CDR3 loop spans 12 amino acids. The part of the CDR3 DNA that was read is TGTGCCAGCAGTGATGATCACTCCGACTACACC. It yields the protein CASSDDHSDYT. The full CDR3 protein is CASSDDHSDYTF.

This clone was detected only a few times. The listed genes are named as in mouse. The sequenced part of the CDR3 DNA is TGTGCCAGCAGTTTCGGGGGCGCGGGGGAACAGTAC. Translation gives CASSFGGAGEQY. The complete CDR3 protein is CASSFGGAGEQYF. The chain employs TRBV15 and TRBJ2-7; D may match TRBD1 or TRBD2 (6 bases each). Read data end 1 residue before the CDR3 end; the end is taken from the germline J gene. The CDR3 covers 13 residues. V lost 3 bases to trimming and J lost 7 bases, with 13 bases between them. Per germline, CDR1 SGHND and CDR2 FRSKSL.

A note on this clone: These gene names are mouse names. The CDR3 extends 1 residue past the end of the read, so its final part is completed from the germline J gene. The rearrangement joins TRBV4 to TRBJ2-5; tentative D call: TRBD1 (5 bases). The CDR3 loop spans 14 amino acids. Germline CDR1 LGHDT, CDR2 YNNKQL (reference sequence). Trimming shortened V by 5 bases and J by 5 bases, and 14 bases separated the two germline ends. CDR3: CASSPRRVGDTQYF. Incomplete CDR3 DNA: TGTGCCAGCAGCCCCCGCAGGGTTGGAGACACCCAGTAC.

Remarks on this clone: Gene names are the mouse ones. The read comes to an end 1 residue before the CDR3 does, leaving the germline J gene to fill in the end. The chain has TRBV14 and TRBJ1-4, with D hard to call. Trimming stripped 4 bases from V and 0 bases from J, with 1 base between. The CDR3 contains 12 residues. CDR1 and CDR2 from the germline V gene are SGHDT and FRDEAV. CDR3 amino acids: CASSLSNERLFF. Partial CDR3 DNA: TGTGCCAGCAGTCTTTCCAACGAAAGATTATTT.

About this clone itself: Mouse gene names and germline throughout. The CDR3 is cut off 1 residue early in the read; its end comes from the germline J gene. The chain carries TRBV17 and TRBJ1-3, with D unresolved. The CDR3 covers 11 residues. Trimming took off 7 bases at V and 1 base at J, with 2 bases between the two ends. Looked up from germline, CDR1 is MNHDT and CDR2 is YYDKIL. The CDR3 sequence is CASTSGNTLYF. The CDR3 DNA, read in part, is TGTGCTAGCACCTCTGGAAATACGCTCTAT.

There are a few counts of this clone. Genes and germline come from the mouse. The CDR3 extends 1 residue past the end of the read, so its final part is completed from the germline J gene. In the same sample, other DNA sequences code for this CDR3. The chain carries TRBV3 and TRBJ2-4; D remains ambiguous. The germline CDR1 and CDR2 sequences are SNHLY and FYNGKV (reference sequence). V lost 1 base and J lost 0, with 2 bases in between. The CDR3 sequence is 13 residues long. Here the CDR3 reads CASSLDSQNTLYF. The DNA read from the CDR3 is TGTGCCAGCAGCTTAGATAGTCAAAACACCTTGTAC.

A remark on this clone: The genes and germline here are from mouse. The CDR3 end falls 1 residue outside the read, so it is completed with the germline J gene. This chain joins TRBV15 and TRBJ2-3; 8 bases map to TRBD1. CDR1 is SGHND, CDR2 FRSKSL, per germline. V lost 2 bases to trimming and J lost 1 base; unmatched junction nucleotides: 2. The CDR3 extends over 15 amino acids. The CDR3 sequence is CASSLQGAGAETLYF. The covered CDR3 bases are TGTGCCAGCAGTTTACAGGGGGCGGGTGCAGAAACGCTGTAT. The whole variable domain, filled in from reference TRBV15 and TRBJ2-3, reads DAGVTQTPRHEVAEKGQTIILKCEPVSGHNDLFWYRQTKIQGLELLSYFRSKSLMEDGGAFKDRFKAEMLNSSFSTLKIQPTEPKDSAVYLCASSLQGAGAETLYFGSGTRLTVL.

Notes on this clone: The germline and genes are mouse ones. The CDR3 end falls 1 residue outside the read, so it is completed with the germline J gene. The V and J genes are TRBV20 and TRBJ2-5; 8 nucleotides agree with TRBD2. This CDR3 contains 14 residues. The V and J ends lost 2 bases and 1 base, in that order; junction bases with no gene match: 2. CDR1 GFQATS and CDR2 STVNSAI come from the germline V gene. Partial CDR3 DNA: TGTGGTGCTAGGATCTGGGGGGACCAAGACACCCAGTAC. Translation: CGARIWGDQDTQY. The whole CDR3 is CGARIWGDQDTQYF.

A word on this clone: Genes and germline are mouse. The part of the CDR3 DNA that was read is TGTGCCAGCGGTGTAGCTGGGGAGGGTGAACAGTAC. The encoded protein is CASGVAGEGEQY. The whole CDR3 sequence reads CASGVAGEGEQYF. This sequence joins TRBV13-2 and TRBJ2-7, with D possibly TRBD2 on 6 matching bases. The DNA ends 1 residue before the CDR3 does, and the rest of the CDR3 is filled in from the germline J gene. Per germline, CDR1 NNHNN and CDR2 SYGAGS (reference sequence). Trimming took 3 bases from V and 6 from J, leaving 13 bases between them. This CDR3 comprises 13 residues.

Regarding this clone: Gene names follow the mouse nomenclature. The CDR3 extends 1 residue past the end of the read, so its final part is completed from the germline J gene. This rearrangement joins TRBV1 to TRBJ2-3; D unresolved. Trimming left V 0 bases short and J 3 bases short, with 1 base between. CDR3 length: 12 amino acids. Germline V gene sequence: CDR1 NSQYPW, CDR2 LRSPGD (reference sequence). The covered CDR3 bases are TGCACCTGCAGTGCAGACGCAGAAACGCTGTAT. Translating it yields CTCSADAETLY. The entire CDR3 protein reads CTCSADAETLYF.

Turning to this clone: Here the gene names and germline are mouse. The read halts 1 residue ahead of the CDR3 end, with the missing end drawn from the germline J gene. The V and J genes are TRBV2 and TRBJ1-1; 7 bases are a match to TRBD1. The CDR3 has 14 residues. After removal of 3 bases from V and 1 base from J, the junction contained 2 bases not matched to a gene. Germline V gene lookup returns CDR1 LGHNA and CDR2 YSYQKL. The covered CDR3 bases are TGTGCCAGCAGCCAGACAGGGATAAACACAGAAGTCTTC. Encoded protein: CASSQTGINTEVF. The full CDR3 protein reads CASSQTGINTEVFF.

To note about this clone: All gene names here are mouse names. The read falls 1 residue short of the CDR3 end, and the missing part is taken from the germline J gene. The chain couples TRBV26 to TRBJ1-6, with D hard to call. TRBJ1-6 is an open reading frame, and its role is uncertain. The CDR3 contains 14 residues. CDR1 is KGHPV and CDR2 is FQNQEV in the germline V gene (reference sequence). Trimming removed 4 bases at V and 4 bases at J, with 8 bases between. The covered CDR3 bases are TGTGCCAGCAGTCCGACATTTTATAATTCGCCCCTCTAC. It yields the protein CASSPTFYNSPLY. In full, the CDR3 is CASSPTFYNSPLYF.

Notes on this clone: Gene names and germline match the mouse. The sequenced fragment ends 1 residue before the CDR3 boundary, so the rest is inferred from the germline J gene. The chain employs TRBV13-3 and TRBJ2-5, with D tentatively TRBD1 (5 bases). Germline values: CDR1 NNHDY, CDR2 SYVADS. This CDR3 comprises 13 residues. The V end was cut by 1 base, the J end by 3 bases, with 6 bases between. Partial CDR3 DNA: TGTGCCAGCAGTGATAAGGGGCAAGACACCCAGTAC. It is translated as CASSDKGQDTQY. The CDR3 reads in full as CASSDKGQDTQYF.

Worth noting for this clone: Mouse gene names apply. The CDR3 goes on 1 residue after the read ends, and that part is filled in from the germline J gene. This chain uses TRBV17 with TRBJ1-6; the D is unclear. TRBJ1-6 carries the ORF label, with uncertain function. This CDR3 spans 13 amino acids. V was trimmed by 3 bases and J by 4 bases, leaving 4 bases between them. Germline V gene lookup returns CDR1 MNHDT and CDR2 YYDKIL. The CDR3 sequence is CASSSRYNSPLYF. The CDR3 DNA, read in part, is TGTGCTAGCAGTAGCAGGTATAATTCGCCCCTCTAC.